Presented here are 5 T cell receptor beta chains from one specimen sequenced in a study of blood T cell repertoires in COVID-19. Sequenced by immunoSEQ multiplex PCR; TCRdb stores in-frame clones only, minus some. Of under 85,000 clones listed, about 81% are singletons. The specimen was peripheral blood. All receptors come from an older man with acute or convalescent COVID-19.

The V gene is TRBV11-3, the J gene TRBJ2-1, with TRBD1 matching 9 bases. Trimming at V came to 5 bases and at J to 8 bases, leaving 10 bases not matched to a gene. Per the germline V gene, CDR1 is SGHNT and CDR2 is YENEEA. This CDR3 has 15 amino acids. CDR3 loop: CASSPTGTGYDEQFF. CDR3 in DNA: TGTGCCAGCAGCCCCACGGGGACAGGGTACGATGAGCAGTTCTTC.

CDR3 sequence (DNA): TGTGCCAGCAGTGAACCCGGCACATGGGCGGGGACCCAGTACTTC. Its translation is CASSEPGTWAGTQYF. The chain links TRBV25-1 to TRBJ2-5; perhaps TRBD2 as D (5 bases). V lost 2 bases and J lost 7, with 17 bases in between. This CDR3 has 15 residues. Germline CDR1 reads MGHDK; CDR2 reads SYGVNS.

The sample holds one count of this clone. This chain connects TRBV5-1 to TRBJ2-1, with 8 bases fitting TRBD1. The CDR3 is made up of 14 amino acids. Per germline, CDR1 SGHRS and CDR2 YFSETQ. The J segment lost 5 bases and the V segment lost 7 bases, leaving 8 bases of the junction unmatched. CDR3 residues: CASLLGTGDNEQFF. As DNA, the CDR3 is TGCGCCAGCCTCTTGGGGACAGGTGACAATGAGCAGTTCTTC.

The chain has TRBV20-1 and TRBJ2-2; 7 bases line up with TRBD1. With V trimmed by 3 bases and J by 3 bases, 4 bases remained unmatched. Germline V gene data show CDR1 as DFQATT and CDR2 as SNEGSKA (reference sequence). CDR3 length: 14 residues. CDR3 loop: CSASWDSYTGELFF. In DNA form, the CDR3 reads TGCAGTGCTAGTTGGGACAGCTACACCGGGGAGCTGTTTTTT.

The chain joins TRBV15 to TRBJ1-4, with TRBD1 matching over 7 bases. The CDR3 runs to 16 residues. Losses at the gene ends were 0 bases for V and 8 bases for J; bases not matched to a gene: 9. CDR1 and CDR2 from the germline V gene are LNHNV and YYDKDF (reference sequence). Written as DNA, the CDR3 is TGTGCCACCAGCAGAGATTACGGCCAGGGGGACGAAAAACTGTTTTTT. Protein: CATSRDYGQGDEKLFF.